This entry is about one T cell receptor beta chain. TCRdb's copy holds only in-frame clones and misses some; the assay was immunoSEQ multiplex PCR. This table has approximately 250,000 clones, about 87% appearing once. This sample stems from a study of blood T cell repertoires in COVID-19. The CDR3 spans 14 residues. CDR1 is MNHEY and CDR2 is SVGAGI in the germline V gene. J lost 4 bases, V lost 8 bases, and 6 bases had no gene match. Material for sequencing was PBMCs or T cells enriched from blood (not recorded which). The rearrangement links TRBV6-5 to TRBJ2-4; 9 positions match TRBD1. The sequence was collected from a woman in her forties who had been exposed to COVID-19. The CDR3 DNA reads TGTGCCAGCTCACCCGGACAGGGGAAAAACATTCAGTACTTC. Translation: CASSPGQGKNIQYF.